The 24 T cell receptor beta chains below were found in one sample sequenced in a study of shared clonotypes between healthy human individuals. The protocol was immunoSEQ multiplex PCR, while the TCRdb copy is restricted to in-frame clones and leaves out a portion. The sample lists fewer than 3 million clones, less than 95% occurring once. The material sequenced was naive CD4+ T cells from PBMCs. Subset of the sample: CD45RA+ positively selected. The receptors originated from a man aged 18 to 35 in good health. Some clones in this sample may be carry-over from other donors' samples.

V usage is TRBV5-1 and J usage is TRBJ2-1; 10 bases align to TRBD1. CDR1 and CDR2 from the germline V gene are SGHRS and YFSETQ. V shed 4 bases, J shed 6 bases, and the junction held 7 bases outside the gene matches. The length of the CDR3 is 15 residues. This CDR3 reads CASSPGTGEFNEQFF. The CDR3 DNA sequence: TGCGCCAGCAGCCCCGGGACAGGGGAATTCAATGAGCAGTTCTTC.

In its sample, this clone was seen once. The chain employs TRBV5-1 and TRBJ1-1; D is ambiguous. V lost 1 base and J lost 3, with 13 bases in between. Germline values: CDR1 SGHRS, CDR2 YFSETQ. The CDR3 extends over 15 amino acids. The CDR3 region is CASSLFGDGDTEAFF. The CDR3 DNA sequence: TGCGCCAGCAGCTTGTTCGGGGATGGTGACACTGAAGCTTTCTTT.

The chain is built from TRBV2 and TRBJ2-3; 14 bases line up with TRBD2. Germline V lookup: CDR1 SNHLY, CDR2 FYNNEI. With V trimmed by 6 bases and J by 3 bases, 14 bases remained unmatched. The CDR3 extends over 19 amino acids. The DNA for the CDR3 is TGTGCCAGCAGAAAGGGACTAGCGGGAGTATGGAGTAGAACAGATACGCAGTATTTT. It yields the protein CASRKGLAGVWSRTDTQYF.

The chain combines TRBV14 with TRBJ2-5; D not certain. Germline V gene lookup returns CDR1 SGHDN and CDR2 FVKESK. CDR3 size: 14 residues. The ends were cut back, 1 base at V and 4 bases at J, with 10 bases in the middle. CDR3 bases: TGTGCCAGCAGCCAAGCGGTCCCGGCAGAGACCCAGTACTTC. This gives the protein CASSQAVPAETQYF.

J is TRBJ2-1 and V is TRBV28, with TRBD1 as a possible D gene (6 bases). Trimming took 3 bases from V and 9 from J, leaving 18 bases between them. This CDR3 comprises 15 residues. Germline V gene sequence: CDR1 MDHEN, CDR2 SYDVKM. The CDR3 sequence: CASSFPPWGQGEQFF. Written as DNA, the CDR3 is TGTGCCAGCAGTTTTCCCCCTTGGGGACAAGGTGAGCAGTTCTTC. The full variable domain, with the rest looked up from reference TRBV28 and TRBJ2-1, is DVKVTQSSRYLVKRTGEKVFLECVQDMDHENMFWYRQDPGLGLRLIYFSYDVKMKEKGDIPEGYSVSREKKERFSLILESASTNQTSMYLCASSFPPWGQGEQFFGPGTRLTVL.

V gene TRBV28 combines with J gene TRBJ2-7; D uncertain. The germline V gene encodes CDR1 MDHEN and CDR2 SYDVKM. This CDR3 comprises 14 residues. V was trimmed by 2 bases and J by 9 bases, leaving 17 bases between them. In DNA, the CDR3 is TGTGCCAGCAGTTTAATGTCAGCAACACCACGGCAGTACTTC. Translating gives CASSLMSATPRQYF.

This clone appeared a single time. V usage is TRBV5-1 and J usage is TRBJ1-4; D not certain. Trimming cost V 3 bases and J 6 bases, with 12 bases left between them. This CDR3 comprises 14 residues. The germline V gene encodes CDR1 SGHRS and CDR2 YFSETQ. The CDR3 DNA reads as TGCGCCAGCAGCTCGTCCTTAAGTTATGAAAAACTGTTTTTT. Translating it yields CASSSSLSYEKLFF.

The chain combines TRBV28 with TRBJ1-3; possibly TRBD1 for D (5 bases). The CDR3 is 15 residues long. The V end lost 7 bases, the J end lost 0 bases, and 13 bases lay between the germline ends. Germline V CDR1 and CDR2: MDHEN, SYDVKM. CDR3 nucleotide sequence: TGTGCCAGCACCCTTCCAGGGAGCTCTGGAAACACCATATATTTT. Its protein product is CASTLPGSSGNTIYF.

The chain combines TRBV27 with TRBJ2-7; 14 bases are a match to TRBD2. Germline CDR1 is MNHEY and CDR2 is SMNVEV (reference sequence). The CDR3 extends over 16 amino acids. The V and J ends lost 6 bases and 3 bases, in that order; junction bases with no gene match: 7. In DNA form, the CDR3 reads TGTGCCAGCAGGGGACTGGGACTAGCGGGAGTCTACGAGCAGTACTTC. This encodes CASRGLGLAGVYEQYF.

The chain combines TRBV7-9 with TRBJ2-3, with D unresolved. The CDR3 spans 14 residues. CDR1 is SEHNR and CDR2 is FQNEAQ in the germline V gene (reference sequence). The V end was cut by 0 bases, the J end by 4 bases, with 8 bases between. CDR3 bases: TGTGCCAGCAGCTTAGCTACCACGGCAGATACGCAGTATTTT. It is translated as CASSLATTADTQYF.

The chain couples TRBV18 to TRBJ2-1; 9 bases map to TRBD2. The germline V gene has CDR1 KGHSH and CDR2 LQKENI. V was clipped by 2 bases and J by 5 bases; unmatched bases: 4. The CDR3 consists of 15 residues. The CDR3, as DNA: TGTGCCAGCTCACCAGGGGCTAGCGGGAACAATGAGCAGTTCTTC. Its protein product is CASSPGASGNNEQFF.

The chain employs TRBV28 and TRBJ2-1; D gene ambiguous. Trimming pared 7 bases from V and 0 bases from J, leaving 10 bases between. This CDR3 spans 14 amino acids. The germline gives CDR1 MDHEN, CDR2 SYDVKM. The CDR3 here is CASIGPYSYNEQFF. The CDR3 nucleotides are TGTGCCAGCATAGGGCCCTACTCCTACAATGAGCAGTTCTTC.

This chain uses TRBV7-9 with TRBJ2-2; TRBD1 agrees at 9 bases. The CDR3 runs 15 residues. Germline V gene sequence: CDR1 SEHNR, CDR2 FQNEAQ (reference sequence). V shed 3 bases, J shed 7 bases, and the junction held 6 bases outside the gene matches. The CDR3 reads CASSFRDREGGELFF. CDR3 DNA sequence: TGTGCCAGCAGCTTCCGGGACAGGGAGGGCGGGGAGCTGTTTTTT.

CDR3 loop: CASSQNSRPTRSATQHF. The CDR3 DNA reads TGTGCCAGCAGCCAAAACAGCCGGCCAACAAGATCAGCGACCCAGCATTTT. The V gene is TRBV2, the J gene TRBJ1-5; D is uncertain. This CDR3 comprises 17 residues. V gave up 6 bases and J gave up 11 bases, with 29 bases separating them. Looked up from germline, CDR1 is SNHLY and CDR2 is FYNNEI. The full variable domain, with the rest looked up from reference TRBV2 and TRBJ1-5, is EPEVTQTPSHQVTQMGQEVILRCVPISNHLYFYWYRQILGQKVEFLVSFYNNEISEKSEIFDDQFSVERPDGSNFTLKIRSTKLEDSAMYFCASSQNSRPTRSATQHFGDGTRLSIL.

The V call is TRBV19, the J call TRBJ2-5; D assignment may be TRBD1 or TRBD2 (5 bases each). The germline CDR1 and CDR2 sequences are LNHDA and SQIVND (reference sequence). The CDR3 totals 12 residues. Trimming took off 6 bases at V and 4 bases at J, with 9 bases between the two ends. The CDR3 spells CASSEGRETQYF. As DNA, the CDR3 is TGTGCCAGTAGCGAGGGGCGAGAGACCCAGTACTTC.

The chain has TRBV2 and TRBJ1-1, with D hard to call. V lost 2 bases, J lost 4 bases, and 11 bases lay in between. Germline V gene sequence: CDR1 SNHLY, CDR2 FYNNEI. CDR3 length: 14 amino acids. This CDR3 is CASSETPPSTEAFF. Here the CDR3 DNA reads TGTGCCAGCAGTGAAACCCCACCAAGCACTGAAGCTTTCTTT.

The chain is built from TRBV4-2 and TRBJ2-3; D perhaps matches TRBD1 (5 bases). Trimming took 1 base from V and 4 from J, leaving 9 bases between them. The V gene's germline CDR1 is LGHNA and CDR2 YNFKEQ. The CDR3 covers 14 residues. The CDR3 nucleotides read TGTGCCAGCAGCCAAGGCCAGGGTTCAGATACGCAGTATTTT. Protein sequence: CASSQGQGSDTQYF.

This clone was observed a few times. The V and J genes are TRBV9 and TRBJ2-1; 11 positions agree with TRBD2. The J segment lost 2 bases and the V segment lost 3 bases, leaving 1 base of the junction unmatched. Germline loops: CDR1 SGDLS, CDR2 YYNGEE. The CDR3 has 15 amino acids. In DNA, the CDR3 is TGTGCCAGCAGCGAGACTAGCGGGACCTACAATGAGCAGTTCTTC. Translated, it gives CASSETSGTYNEQFF.

Written as DNA, the CDR3 is TGTGCCAGCAGTTCCCCGGGGACTGTGCTTGGCTACACCTTC. Translating gives CASSSPGTVLGYTF. The chain is built from TRBV28 and TRBJ1-2; possibly TRBD1 for D (5 bases). From germline, CDR1 is MDHEN and CDR2 SYDVKM. The CDR3 loop spans 14 amino acids. V lost 4 bases and J 7 bases, leaving 16 bases between the germline ends.

CDR3 coding DNA: TGCGCCAGCAGCCAAGAAGGAGGGCAGTTTAACTATGGCTACACCTTC. Translating it yields CASSQEGGQFNYGYTF. The J gene is TRBJ1-2, the V gene TRBV4-3; no clear D. The CDR3 has 16 residues. Deletions cut 0 bases from V and 1 base from J, with 12 bases between. Germline assignment: CDR1 LGHNA and CDR2 YSLEER.

The chain recombines TRBV5-4 with TRBJ2-6; D is unclear. The CDR3 is 16 amino acids. The germline CDR1 and CDR2 sequences are SGHNT and YYREEE (reference sequence). V was shortened by 6 bases and J by 6 bases, with 19 bases between the two germline ends. Here the CDR3 reads CASNPQVAGPANVLTF. In DNA form, the CDR3 reads TGTGCCAGCAACCCCCAGGTGGCAGGTCCGGCCAACGTCCTGACTTTC.

CDR3 nucleotides: TGTGCCAGCAGGCCGCAGGGGCAATACTATGGCTACACCTTC. Amino acids: CASRPQGQYYGYTF. V is TRBV6-6 and J is TRBJ1-2; TRBD1 is a possible D gene (6 bases). The germline gives CDR1 MNHNY, CDR2 SVGAGI (reference sequence). V gave up 6 bases and J gave up 3 bases, with 14 bases separating them. This CDR3 spans 14 amino acids.

The chain employs TRBV15 and TRBJ2-1, with TRBD2 matching over 13 bases. Germline V lookup: CDR1 LNHNV, CDR2 YYDKDF (reference sequence). Trimming removed 0 bases from V and 9 bases from J; junction bases left unmatched: 5. The CDR3 extends over 16 amino acids. CDR3 amino acids: CATSRDPLAGGAEQFF. The CDR3 coding sequence is TGTGCCACCAGCAGAGATCCACTAGCGGGAGGGGCTGAGCAGTTCTTC.

This clone was seen only once. The CDR3 nucleotides are TGTGCCAGCAGCTCTAACCCAAGCTCCACAGATACGCAGTATTTT. It is translated as CASSSNPSSTDTQYF. This chain joins TRBV7-3 and TRBJ2-3; D gene ambiguous. Looked up from germline, CDR1 is SGHTA and CDR2 is FQGTGA. CDR3 length equals 15 residues. V was pared by 4 bases and J by 2 bases, with 13 bases between.